This entry concerns a single TCR beta chain. This specimen belongs to a study of blood T cell repertoires in COVID-19. About the study: Acute and convalescent COVID-19 specimens originated in the United States, Italy and Spain. PBMCs, B-cell-depleted T cells, or T cells provided the cDNA or gDNA that made up the material.

In the authors' workflow: For nucleated cells, counts were estimated from reference gene primer amplification. Clones were read by immunoSEQ multiplex PCR, and TCRdb kept only the in-frame ones, dropping some. For V, J and clone size, that table is used; D and trimming come from the DNA. This repertoire shows about 90,000 clones, around 94% found once; its top ten account for approximately 6%. Germline V gene data show CDR1 as LNHDA and CDR2 as SQIVND (reference sequence). This CDR3 has 16 amino acids. V was cut by 0 bases and J by 4 bases, with 13 bases left in between. The chain joins TRBV19 to TRBJ1-5; D not certain. The receptor was isolated from a woman aged 55-75 years with active COVID-19. Material for sequencing was peripheral blood. The CDR3 protein is CASSIDRRQDNQPQHF. The CDR3 nucleotides read TGTGCCAGTAGTATAGATCGCAGGCAGGATAATCAGCCCCAGCATTTT. The entire variable domain, with the rest obtained from reference TRBV19 and TRBJ1-5, is as follows: DGGITQSPKYLFRKEGQNVTLSCEQNLNHDAMYWYRQDPGQGLRLIYYSQIVNDFQKGDIAEGYSVSREKKESFPLTVTSAQKNPTAFYLCASSIDRRQDNQPQHFGDGTRLSIL.